These 15 T cell receptor beta chains share one sample of origin, sequenced in a study of blood T cell repertoires in COVID-19. Profiled with immunoSEQ multiplex PCR; TCRdb holds only in-frame clones, not every one. The sample consists of roughly 20,000 clones, 80% to 90% of them appearing once. Material: peripheral blood. Receptors were obtained from a human donor with active COVID-19. The donor label of this sample is uncertain.

A single count supports this clone. This chain uses TRBV6-5 with TRBJ2-5; 9 bases are shared with TRBD2. The CDR3 is made up of 15 amino acids. The V gene's germline CDR1 is MNHEY and CDR2 SVGAGI. The V gene end was trimmed by 0 bases and the J gene end by 5 bases; junction bases not matched to a gene: 4. DNA for the CDR3: TGTGCCAGCAGTTACTCGGGCGGGGGGGGTGAGACCCAGTACTTC. As protein: CASSYSGGGGETQYF.

CDR3: CASSPVADEQYF. CDR3 DNA sequence: TGTGCCAGCTCACCAGTAGCCGACGAGCAGTACTTC. This chain links TRBV18 with TRBJ2-7; no firm D call. Germline V gives CDR1 KGHSH, CDR2 LQKENI. Trimming took off 2 bases at V and 5 bases at J, with 7 bases between the two ends. The CDR3 length is 12 residues.

On this clone: The same CDR3 is also encoded by other DNA sequences in this sample. The chain joins TRBV28 to TRBJ2-7; TRBD1 matches 11 bases. The ends lost 6 bases at V and 3 bases at J; junction bases unmatched: 4. This CDR3 is built from 14 residues. Germline lookup yields CDR1 MDHEN and CDR2 SYDVKM. The CDR3 loop reads CASRGTGGNYEQYF. For the CDR3, the DNA is TGTGCCAGCAGAGGGACAGGGGGAAACTACGAGCAGTACTTC.

This clone was detected once. The genes are TRBV5-1 and TRBJ2-7, with 9 bases aligning to TRBD1. Germline V gene lookup returns CDR1 SGHRS and CDR2 YFSETQ. The CDR3 totals 16 residues. The ends lost 0 bases at V and 4 bases at J; junction bases unmatched: 8. The CDR3, as DNA: TGCGCCAGCAGCTTGGAGGGGCCGGGACAGGGTTACGAGCAGTACTTC. Its protein product is CASSLEGPGQGYEQYF.

This chain joins TRBV4-2 and TRBJ1-4; 7 bases are shared with TRBD1. The CDR3 runs 17 residues. V dropped 4 bases and J dropped 3; count of bases not matched to a gene: 11. In germline, CDR1 is LGHNA, CDR2 YNFKEQ. The CDR3 loop reads CASSPYSKGAANEKLFF. The CDR3 nucleotides read TGTGCCAGCAGCCCTTATTCCAAGGGGGCGGCTAATGAAAAACTGTTTTTT.

The rearrangement joins TRBV20-1 to TRBJ1-2, with a tentative D call TRBD1 (5 bases). The V gene lost 3 bases and the J gene lost 5 bases, with 10 bases spanning the gap. The CDR3 extends over 12 amino acids. Germline V gene sequence: CDR1 DFQATT, CDR2 SNEGSKA (reference sequence). CDR3: CSASSGSYGYTF. CDR3 nucleotides: TGCAGTGCTAGTTCAGGGTCATATGGCTACACCTTC.

This clone is a singleton in its sample. The rearrangement uses TRBV7-6 and TRBJ1-3; a weak D match, TRBD1 (5 bases). Trimming stripped 5 bases from V and 1 base from J, with 15 bases between. CDR1 SGHVS and CDR2 FNYEAQ come from the germline V gene. The CDR3 contains 16 residues. DNA of the CDR3: TGTGCCAGCAGCCCCATCGGGGGGGTGTCTGGAAACACCATATATTTT. It yields the protein CASSPIGGVSGNTIYF.

V and J are TRBV6-7 and TRBJ2-3; no definite D call. TRBV6-7 is labeled an ORF, and its function is uncertain. V lost 9 bases to trimming and J lost 1 base, with 5 bases between them. This CDR3 has 11 amino acids. The chain's CDR3 is CARKRTDTQYF. In DNA form, the CDR3 reads TGTGCCAGGAAGCGCACAGATACGCAGTATTTT.

This clone showed up just a few times. The V call is TRBV24-1, the J call TRBJ2-3, with TRBD1 as a possible D gene (5 bases). CDR3 length: 17 residues. With 1 base removed from V and 2 bases from J, the gap between germline ends came to 15 bases. CDR1 and CDR2 (germline): KGHDR, SFDVKD. The CDR3: CATSDLSQGINTDTQYF. In nucleotides, the CDR3 is TGTGCCACCAGTGATTTATCGCAGGGTATTAACACAGATACGCAGTATTTT.

The sample holds one count of this clone. The V gene is TRBV28, the J gene TRBJ2-1; unclear D gene. The V and J ends lost 7 bases and 5 bases respectively, with 12 bases between them. The CDR3 spans 13 residues. Looked up from germline, CDR1 is MDHEN and CDR2 is SYDVKM. The CDR3 DNA reads as TGTGCCAGCATACCCGTGGAGAACAATGAGCAGTTCTTC. This gives the protein CASIPVENNEQFF.

The chain employs TRBV11-2 and TRBJ2-7; 7 bases map to TRBD1. Per the germline V gene, CDR1 is SGHAT and CDR2 is FQNNGV. The length of the CDR3 is 15 residues. The ends lost 2 bases at V and 3 bases at J; junction bases unmatched: 7. CDR3 bases: TGTGCCAGCAGCTTATCCCCGGGACAGAGCTACGAGCAGTACTTC. Protein product: CASSLSPGQSYEQYF. Drawing the rest from reference TRBV11-2 and TRBJ2-7, the complete variable domain is EAGVAQSPRYKIIEKRQSVAFWCNPISGHATLYWYQQILGQGPKLLIQFQNNGVVDDSQLPKDRFSAERLKGVDSTLKIQPAKLEDSAVYLCASSLSPGQSYEQYFGPGTRLTVT.

The chain uses TRBV6-1 and TRBJ2-6, with no clear D. The V end lost 3 bases, the J end lost 7 bases, and 7 bases lay between the germline ends. Germline CDR1 and CDR2: MNHNS and SASEGT. This CDR3 is built from 13 residues. DNA of the CDR3: TGTGCCAGCAGTGAGCTTGGCGCCAACGTCCTGACTTTC. Protein sequence: CASSELGANVLTF.

This clone has more than one count but fewer than ten. The rearrangement uses TRBV19 and TRBJ1-5; D may be TRBD1 (5 bases). CDR3 length: 15 residues. The germline V gene encodes CDR1 LNHDA and CDR2 SQIVND (reference sequence). Between the trimmed V and J ends, which lost 3 bases and 2 bases, there was a span of 11 bases. The CDR3 DNA follows: TGTGCCAGTAGTATCGGAGGGGTTGGCAATCAGCCCCAGCATTTT. This codes for CASSIGGVGNQPQHF. The full variable domain, in which reference TRBV19 and TRBJ1-5 provide the parts outside the CDR3, is DGGITQSPKYLFRKEGQNVTLSCEQNLNHDAMYWYRQDPGQGLRLIYYSQIVNDFQKGDIAEGYSVSREKKESFPLTVTSAQKNPTAFYLCASSIGGVGNQPQHFGDGTRLSIL.

The rearrangement joins TRBV6-5 to TRBJ2-5; TRBD2 might be the D (5 bases). CDR1 and CDR2 (germline): MNHEY, SVGAGI. The CDR3 is made up of 13 amino acids. Trimming took 4 bases from V and 7 from J, leaving 13 bases between them. The CDR3 bases are TGTGCCAGCAGTTTCGGTTTCCGGGGGACCCAGTACTTC. Residues: CASSFGFRGTQYF.

The chain combines TRBV3-1 (or the pseudogene TRBV3-2) with TRBJ2-7; 8 bases match TRBD1. The CDR3 runs to 14 residues. The ends lost 5 bases at V and 1 base at J; junction bases unmatched: 4. Looked up from germline, CDR1 is LGHDT and CDR2 is YNNKEL (reference sequence). The CDR3 sequence: CASSYGTGSYEQYF. The CDR3, as DNA: TGTGCCAGCAGCTATGGGACAGGATCCTACGAGCAGTACTTC.